This T cell receptor (beta chain) was sequenced during a study of radiation and T cells in renal cell carcinoma. Produced via immunoSEQ multiplex PCR; TCRdb's table is partial and in-frame only. The sample lists 120,000 to 150,000 clones, 88% occurring once. Time point meaning: baseline pretreatment blood. Treatment meaning: 15 Gy SBRT to primary tumor, nephrectomy 4 weeks later. The CDR3 covers 15 residues. V shed 8 bases and J 7 bases; nucleotides not matched to a gene: 15. Germline lookup yields CDR1 MNHEY and CDR2 SMNVEV (reference sequence). The chain combines TRBV27 with TRBJ1-1; 8 bases agree with TRBD1. This receptor was obtained from an older woman with renal cell carcinoma. The sequencing used blood, collected from a patient whose treatment included radiotherapy and nephrectomy. CDR3 DNA: TGTGCCAGCTTCCCAAGGGGCAGGGGGCGGGATGAAGCTTTCTTT. This gives the protein CASFPRGRGRDEAFF.